This T cell receptor beta chain was captured by sequencing in a study of cytomegalovirus exposure and HLA in healthy donors. Turning to the study itself: Membership in the Caucasian-associated ancestry cluster was found for around four fifths of about 430 genotyped donors. General study results and limits: The authors judged a highly shared variant cluster likely a sequencing artifact. A later examination showed that TCR association rates differed by HLA locus, with DRB1 most and HLA-C fewest. Associated with HLA alleles at 0.05 false discovery rate in a later analysis were over 15,000 TCR beta sequences.

CDR1 is MDHEN and CDR2 is SYDVKM in the germline V gene. The length of the CDR3 is 15 residues. Trimming removed 5 bases from V and 4 bases from J; junction bases left unmatched: 9. The PCR had 60 Vbeta and 13 Jbeta primers. TCRdb's copy holds only in-frame clones and misses some; the assay was immunoSEQ multiplex PCR. Found here are some 190,000 clones, around 76% of them singletons; the top ten hold over 2%. A remark on this clone: Its antigen is not known.

The TCR originated in a woman in her twenties or thirties in good health and CMV-seropositive. Input material: PBMCs. This chain connects TRBV28 to TRBJ2-7, with 9 bases identical to TRBD1. CDR3 sequence reads: CASSRVRDREYEQYF. The CDR3 DNA follows: TGTGCCAGCAGTCGCGTTCGGGACAGGGAATACGAGCAGTACTTC.